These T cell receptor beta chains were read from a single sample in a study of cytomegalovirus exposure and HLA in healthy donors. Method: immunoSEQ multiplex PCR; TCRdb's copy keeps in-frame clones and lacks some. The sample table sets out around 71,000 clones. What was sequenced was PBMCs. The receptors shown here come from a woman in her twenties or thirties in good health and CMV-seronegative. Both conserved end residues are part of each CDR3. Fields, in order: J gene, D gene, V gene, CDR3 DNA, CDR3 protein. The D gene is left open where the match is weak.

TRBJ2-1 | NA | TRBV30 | TGTGCCTGGAGGAGCTCCGACAATGAGCAGTTCTTC | CAWRSSDNEQFF
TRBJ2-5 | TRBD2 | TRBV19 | TGTGCCAGTAAGGGGGGACTAGCGGGAGAGACCCAGTACTTC | CASKGGLAGETQYF
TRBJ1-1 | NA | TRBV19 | TGTGCCAGTAACAGGGATTGGAGGACTGAAGCTTTCTTT | CASNRDWRTEAFF
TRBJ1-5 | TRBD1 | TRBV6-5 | TGTGCCAGCAGCCCGGACAGGGGGAACAATCAGCCCCAGCATTTT | CASSPDRGNNQPQHF
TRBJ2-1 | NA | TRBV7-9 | TGTGCCAGCCTGGGCTACCTCAATGAGCAGTTCTTC | CASLGYLNEQFF
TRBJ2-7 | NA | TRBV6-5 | TGTGCCAGCAGTCAAGGGACAGAGCAGTACTTC | CASSQGTEQYF
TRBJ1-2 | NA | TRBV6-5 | TGTGCCAGCAGTTACGGTCGCAGATCCTATGGCTACACCTTC | CASSYGRRSYGYTF
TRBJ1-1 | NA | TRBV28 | TGTGCCAGCAGACTCTCTAGACCATCAACTGAAGCTTTCTTT | CASRLSRPSTEAFF
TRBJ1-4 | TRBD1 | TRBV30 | TGTGCCTGGAGCCAGACGACAGGGCTAAATGAAAAACTGTTTTTT | CAWSQTTGLNEKLFF
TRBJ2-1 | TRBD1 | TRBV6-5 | TGTGCCAGCAGTTACATGGGCATACAGGGGCCCAATGAGCAGTTCTTC | CASSYMGIQGPNEQFF
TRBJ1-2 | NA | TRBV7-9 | TGTGCCAGCAGCTTAGATCCGGGGAACTATGGCTACACCTTC | CASSLDPGNYGYTF
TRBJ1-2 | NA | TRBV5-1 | TGCGCCAGCAGCTTGGAGCAGGTCTCTGGCTACACCTTC | CASSLEQVSGYTF
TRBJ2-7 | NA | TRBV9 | TGTGCCAGCAGCGTAGATCAGTACGAGCAGTACTTC | CASSVDQYEQYF
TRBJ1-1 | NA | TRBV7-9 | TGTGCCAGCAGCTTAGTGCAGGGGGAAGCTTTCTTT | CASSLVQGEAFF
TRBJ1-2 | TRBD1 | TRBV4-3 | TGCGCCAGCAGCCTCCGGGACAGCGATGGCTACACCTTC | CASSLRDSDGYTF
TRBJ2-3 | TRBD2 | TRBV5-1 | TGCGCCAGCAGCTTGGATGGGACTAGCGGGGTCTCTTTT | CASSLDGTSGVSF
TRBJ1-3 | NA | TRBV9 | TGTGCCAGCAGCCGGGGGGGGAACTCTGGAAACACCATATATTTT | CASSRGGNSGNTIYF
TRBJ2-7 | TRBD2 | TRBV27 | TGTGCCAGCAGTTTCAAGCGGGAGTCGTACGAGCAGTACTTC | CASSFKRESYEQYF